One T cell receptor beta chain is described in this entry. This CDR3 is built from 15 residues. Germline V lookup: CDR1 SGHNT, CDR2 YYREEE (reference sequence). V was pared by 5 bases and J by 7 bases, with 6 bases of the junction left unmatched. The data were obtained in a study of blood T cell repertoires in COVID-19. TCRdb's copy holds only in-frame clones and misses some; the assay was immunoSEQ multiplex PCR. The sample lists tens of thousands of clones; 88% were seen once. The rearrangement joins TRBV5-4 to TRBJ2-1, with 13 positions matching TRBD2. The source material was peripheral blood. This sequence originates from a human donor with active COVID-19. The donor label of this sample is uncertain. The CDR3 DNA follows: TGTGCCAGCAGAAGGACTAGCGGGAGTGTGAATGAGCAGTTCTTC. Translation: CASRRTSGSVNEQFF.